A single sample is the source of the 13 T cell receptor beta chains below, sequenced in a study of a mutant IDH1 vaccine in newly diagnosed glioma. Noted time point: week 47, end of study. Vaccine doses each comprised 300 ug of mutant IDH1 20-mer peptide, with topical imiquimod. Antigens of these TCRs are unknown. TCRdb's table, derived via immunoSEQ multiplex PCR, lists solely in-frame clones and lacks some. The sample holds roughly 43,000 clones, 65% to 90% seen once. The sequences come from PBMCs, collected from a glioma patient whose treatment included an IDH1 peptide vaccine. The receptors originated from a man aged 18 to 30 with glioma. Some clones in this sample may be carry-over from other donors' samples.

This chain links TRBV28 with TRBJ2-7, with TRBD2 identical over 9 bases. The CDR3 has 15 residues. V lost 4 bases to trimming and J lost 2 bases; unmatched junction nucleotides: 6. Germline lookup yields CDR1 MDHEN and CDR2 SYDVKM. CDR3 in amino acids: CASSSLAGGAYEQYF. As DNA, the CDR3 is TGTGCCAGCAGTTCCCTCGCGGGAGGGGCCTACGAGCAGTACTTC.

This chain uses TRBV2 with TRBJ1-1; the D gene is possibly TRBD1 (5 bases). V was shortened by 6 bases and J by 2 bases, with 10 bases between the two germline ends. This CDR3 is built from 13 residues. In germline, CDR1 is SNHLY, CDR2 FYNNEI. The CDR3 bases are TGTGCCAGCAGGGGGGATTACAACACTGAAGCTTTCTTT. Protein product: CASRGDYNTEAFF.

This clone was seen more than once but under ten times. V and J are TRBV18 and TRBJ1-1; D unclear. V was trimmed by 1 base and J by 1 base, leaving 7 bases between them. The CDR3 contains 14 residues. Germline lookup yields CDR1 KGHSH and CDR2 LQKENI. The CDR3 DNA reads TGTGCCAGCTCACCACAAGGGCAGAACACTGAAGCTTTCTTT. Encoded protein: CASSPQGQNTEAFF.

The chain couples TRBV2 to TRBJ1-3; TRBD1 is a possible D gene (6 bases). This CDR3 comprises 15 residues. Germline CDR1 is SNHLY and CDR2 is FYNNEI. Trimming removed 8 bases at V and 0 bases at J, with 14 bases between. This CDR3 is CASWGTTNSGNTIYF. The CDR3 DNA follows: TGTGCCAGCTGGGGGACAACCAACTCTGGAAACACCATATATTTT.

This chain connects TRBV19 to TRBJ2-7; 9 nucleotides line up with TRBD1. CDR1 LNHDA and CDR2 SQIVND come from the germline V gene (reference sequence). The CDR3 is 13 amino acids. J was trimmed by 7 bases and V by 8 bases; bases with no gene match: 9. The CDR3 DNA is TGTGCCAGTGCCCTTGGACAGGGGAGAGAGCAGTACTTC. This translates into CASALGQGREQYF.

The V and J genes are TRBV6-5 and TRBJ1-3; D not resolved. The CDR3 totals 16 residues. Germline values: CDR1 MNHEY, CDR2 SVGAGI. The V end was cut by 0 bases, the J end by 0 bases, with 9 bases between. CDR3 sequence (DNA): TGTGCCAGCAGTTACTCCCTAGGAAACTCTGGAAACACCATATATTTT. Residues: CASSYSLGNSGNTIYF.

DNA for the CDR3: TGTGCCAGCAGCCAAGGAGAGAACACTGAAGCTTTCTTT. Protein: CASSQGENTEAFF. The chain combines TRBV4-2 with TRBJ1-1; D gene ambiguous. Between the trimmed V and J ends, which lost 1 base and 1 base, there was a span of 4 bases. The CDR3 has 13 amino acids. CDR1 is LGHNA, CDR2 YNFKEQ, per germline.

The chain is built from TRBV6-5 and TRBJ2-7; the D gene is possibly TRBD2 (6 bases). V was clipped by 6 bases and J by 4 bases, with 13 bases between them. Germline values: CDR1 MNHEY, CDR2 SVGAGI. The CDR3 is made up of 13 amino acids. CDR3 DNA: TGTGCCAGCAGACTACGGGACTCTTACGAGCAGTACTTC. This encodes CASRLRDSYEQYF.

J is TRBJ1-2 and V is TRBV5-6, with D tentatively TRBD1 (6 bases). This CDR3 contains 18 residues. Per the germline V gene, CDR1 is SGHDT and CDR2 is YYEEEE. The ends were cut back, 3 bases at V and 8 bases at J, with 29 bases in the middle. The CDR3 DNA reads TGTGCCAGCAGCTGGGATGACAGGCGTACTTCGACCCCAGGAGGCTACACCTTC. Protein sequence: CASSWDDRRTSTPGGYTF.

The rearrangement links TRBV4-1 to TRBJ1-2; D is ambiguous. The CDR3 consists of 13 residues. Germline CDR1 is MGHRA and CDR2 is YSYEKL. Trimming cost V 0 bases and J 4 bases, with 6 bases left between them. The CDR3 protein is CASSQDQSYGYTF. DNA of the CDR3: TGCGCCAGCAGCCAAGATCAAAGCTATGGCTACACCTTC.

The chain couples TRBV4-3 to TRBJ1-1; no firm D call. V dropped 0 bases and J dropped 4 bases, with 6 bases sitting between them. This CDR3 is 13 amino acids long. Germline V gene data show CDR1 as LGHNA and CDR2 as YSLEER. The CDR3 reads CASSQDRGTEAFF. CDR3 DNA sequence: TGCGCCAGCAGCCAAGACCGTGGCACTGAAGCTTTCTTT.

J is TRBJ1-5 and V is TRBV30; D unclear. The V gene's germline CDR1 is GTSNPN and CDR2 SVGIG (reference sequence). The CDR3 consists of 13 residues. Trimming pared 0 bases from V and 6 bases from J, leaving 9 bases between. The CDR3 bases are TGTGCCTGGAGTGTAAACATACGTCAGCCCCAGCATTTT. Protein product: CAWSVNIRQPQHF.

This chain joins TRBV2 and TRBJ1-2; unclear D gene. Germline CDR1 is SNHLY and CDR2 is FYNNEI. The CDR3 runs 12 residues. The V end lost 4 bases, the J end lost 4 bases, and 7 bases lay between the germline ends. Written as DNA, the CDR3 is TGTGCCAGCAGTGTTCGTAGCTATGGCTACACCTTC. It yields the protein CASSVRSYGYTF.